Here is one T cell receptor beta chain with its context. Its target is unknown. CDR3 size: 13 residues. The V gene's germline CDR1 is LGHNA and CDR2 YNFKEQ. Trimming stripped 1 base from V and 3 bases from J, with 5 bases between. The source of the sample is a study of Ad26.COV2.S vaccination and SARS-CoV-2 variants. Background on the study: Once or twice, 56 days apart, Ad26.COV2.S was delivered intramuscularly. The study, taken as a whole, reports: Analyses of TCR breadth and depth may have underestimated total T cell responses. Those who received the vaccine showed greater spike-specific TCR breadth than those given placebo.

This sample's treatment: roughly 19 received Ad26.COV2.S at low or high dose, single or two shots; about 5 received placebo; per-sample allocation not given. Sample collection was performed on day 63 after the first vaccine or placebo injection. This adult donor, from Boston, was 18-55 years old. Libraries were prepared by immunoSEQ multiplex PCR; TCRdb keeps only in-frame clonotypes and omits some of them. This table holds about 680,000 clones, 89% found once. This specimen consisted of peripheral blood, obtained in a trial of Ad26.COV2.S vaccine versus placebo. The receptor's source is a person aged 18-60 years who received the Ad26.COV2.S COVID-19 vaccine or a placebo. The chain joins TRBV4-2 to TRBJ2-3; D is ambiguous. The CDR3 here is CASSQVPTDTQYF. DNA of the CDR3: TGTGCCAGCAGCCAAGTCCCGACAGATACGCAGTATTTT.